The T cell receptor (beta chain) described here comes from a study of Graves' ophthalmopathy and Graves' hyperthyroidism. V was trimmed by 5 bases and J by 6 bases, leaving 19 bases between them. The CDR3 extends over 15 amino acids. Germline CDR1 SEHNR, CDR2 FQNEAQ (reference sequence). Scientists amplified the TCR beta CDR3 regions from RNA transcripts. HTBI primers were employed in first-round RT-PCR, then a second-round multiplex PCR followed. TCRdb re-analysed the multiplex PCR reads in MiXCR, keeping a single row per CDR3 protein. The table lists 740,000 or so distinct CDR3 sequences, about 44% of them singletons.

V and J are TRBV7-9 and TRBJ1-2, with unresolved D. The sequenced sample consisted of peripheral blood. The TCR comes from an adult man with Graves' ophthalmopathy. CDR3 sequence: CASSQGGWAYDGYTF. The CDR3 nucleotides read TGTGCCAGCAGCCAAGGAGGCTGGGCGTACGATGGCTACACCTTC.